Listed below are T cell receptor beta chains from one sample, sequenced in a study of blood T cell repertoires in COVID-19. Data came from immunoSEQ multiplex PCR; TCRdb stores just in-frame clones and leaves some out. In the table there are 100,000 or so clones, 80% to 85% of which are singletons. The sequenced material came from peripheral blood. The receptors originated from a man between 65 and 79 years old with active or convalescent COVID-19. The CDR3 runs from the conserved cysteine through the conserved F or W. The D gene is left open where the match is weak. Not all rows give a size; the values are once, few, many and, for expanded clones, a class.

j_call: TRBJ2-5; d_call: -; v_call: TRBV18; clone_size: -; cdr3_aa: CASSPKAETQYF; cdr3_nt: TGTGCCAGCTCACCGAAAGCGGAGACCCAGTACTTC
j_call: TRBJ1-2; d_call: -; v_call: TRBV10-3; clone_size: -; cdr3_aa: CAISEGTYYGYTF; cdr3_nt: TGTGCCATCAGTGAGGGGACATACTATGGCTACACCTTC
j_call: TRBJ1-1; d_call: TRBD1; v_call: TRBV5-4; clone_size: -; cdr3_aa: CASSLGTGTGRDTEAFF; cdr3_nt: TGTGCCAGCAGCTTGGGGACCGGGACAGGGAGGGACACTGAAGCTTTCTTT
j_call: TRBJ2-5; d_call: -; v_call: TRBV6-5; clone_size: -; cdr3_aa: CALGGGRSGTQYF; cdr3_nt: TGTGCCCTGGGAGGGGGTAGATCCGGGACCCAGTACTTC
j_call: TRBJ1-2; d_call: TRBD1; v_call: TRBV28; clone_size: -; cdr3_aa: CASSQATGVGYTF; cdr3_nt: TGTGCCAGCAGTCAAGCGACAGGGGTCGGCTACACCTTC
j_call: TRBJ2-3; d_call: -; v_call: TRBV7-2; clone_size: -; cdr3_aa: CASSLVHQAVGRDTQYF; cdr3_nt: TGTGCCAGCAGCTTAGTTCATCAGGCCGTTGGTCGGGATACGCAGTATTTT
j_call: TRBJ2-5; d_call: -; v_call: TRBV5-6; clone_size: -; cdr3_aa: CASSLAPVETQYF; cdr3_nt: TGTGCCAGCAGCTTAGCCCCGGTGGAGACCCAGTACTTC
j_call: TRBJ1-4; d_call: TRBD1; v_call: TRBV25-1; clone_size: once; cdr3_aa: CASSEFTGQGRKKLFF; cdr3_nt: TGTGCCAGCAGTGAATTCACGGGACAGGGTAGGAAGAAACTGTTTTTT
j_call: TRBJ1-2; d_call: TRBD1; v_call: TRBV6-2/TRBV6-3; clone_size: -; cdr3_aa: CASSRDRTSYGYTF; cdr3_nt: TGTGCCAGCAGCCGGGACAGGACCTCCTATGGCTACACCTTC
j_call: TRBJ1-4; d_call: -; v_call: TRBV2; clone_size: -; cdr3_aa: CASSDPGNEKLFF; cdr3_nt: TGTGCCAGCAGTGACCCGGGTAATGAAAAACTGTTTTTT
j_call: TRBJ1-1; d_call: -; v_call: TRBV28; clone_size: -; cdr3_aa: CASSLSGAKRTFF; cdr3_nt: TGTGCCAGCAGTTTGTCAGGGGCCAAGAGAACTTTCTTT
j_call: TRBJ1-1; d_call: TRBD1; v_call: TRBV30; clone_size: -; cdr3_aa: CAYDRGDTEAFF; cdr3_nt: TGTGCCTACGACAGGGGGGACACTGAAGCTTTCTTT
j_call: TRBJ1-1; d_call: TRBD1; v_call: TRBV7-9; clone_size: -; cdr3_aa: CASSTQGSTEAFF; cdr3_nt: TGTGCCAGCAGTACACAGGGGAGCACTGAAGCTTTCTTT
j_call: TRBJ1-1; d_call: TRBD1; v_call: TRBV5-4; clone_size: -; cdr3_aa: CASSLYQGAGTEAFF; cdr3_nt: TGTGCCAGCAGCTTATACCAGGGGGCGGGCACTGAAGCTTTCTTT
j_call: TRBJ2-3; d_call: TRBD2; v_call: TRBV4-2; clone_size: once; cdr3_aa: CASSPPQAGGSALPTDTQYF; cdr3_nt: TGTGCCAGCAGTCCGCCCCAAGCGGGGGGCTCCGCCCTTCCGACAGATACGCAGTATTTT
j_call: TRBJ1-6; d_call: TRBD1; v_call: TRBV19; clone_size: once; cdr3_aa: CASSAKSTGAHSPLHF; cdr3_nt: TGTGCCAGTAGTGCGAAGTCGACAGGGGCCCATTCACCCCTCCACTTT
j_call: TRBJ1-6; d_call: -; v_call: TRBV28; clone_size: few; cdr3_aa: CATLMRLSSYNSPLHF; cdr3_nt: TGTGCCACGCTCATGCGGTTGAGCTCCTATAATTCACCCCTCCACTTT
j_call: TRBJ1-1; d_call: -; v_call: TRBV20-1; clone_size: -; cdr3_aa: CSASRRGVNTEAFF; cdr3_nt: TGCAGTGCTAGTCGGAGGGGCGTGAACACTGAAGCTTTCTTT
j_call: TRBJ2-7; d_call: TRBD2; v_call: TRBV18; clone_size: -; cdr3_aa: CASSITSGGPYEQYF; cdr3_nt: TGTGCCAGCTCTATCACTAGCGGGGGGCCCTACGAGCAGTACTTC
j_call: TRBJ2-2; d_call: -; v_call: TRBV5-1; clone_size: once; cdr3_aa: CASSLLVGANTGELFF; cdr3_nt: TGCGCCAGCAGCTTACTCGTAGGAGCGAACACCGGGGAGCTGTTTTTT
j_call: TRBJ1-2; d_call: -; v_call: TRBV30; clone_size: -; cdr3_aa: CAWSPGRRSYGYTF; cdr3_nt: TGTGCCTGGAGCCCCGGGAGGAGGAGCTATGGCTACACCTTC
j_call: TRBJ1-2; d_call: TRBD1; v_call: TRBV28; clone_size: -; cdr3_aa: CASSLETGGGYTF; cdr3_nt: TGTGCCAGCAGTTTAGAGACAGGGGGTGGCTACACCTTC
j_call: TRBJ2-7; d_call: TRBD1; v_call: TRBV5-1; clone_size: -; cdr3_aa: CASSSEDRSPGGQYF; cdr3_nt: TGCGCCAGCAGCTCGGAAGACAGGTCACCAGGGGGGCAGTACTTC
j_call: TRBJ2-5; d_call: TRBD2; v_call: TRBV7-2; clone_size: -; cdr3_aa: CASSSRTSGGRETQYF; cdr3_nt: TGTGCCAGCAGCTCACGGACTAGCGGAGGCCGGGAGACCCAGTACTTC
j_call: TRBJ1-1; d_call: TRBD1; v_call: TRBV5-1; clone_size: -; cdr3_aa: CASSSPGQGATEAFF; cdr3_nt: TGCGCCAGCAGCAGCCCGGGACAGGGGGCAACTGAAGCTTTCTTT
j_call: TRBJ2-5; d_call: -; v_call: TRBV11-2; clone_size: -; cdr3_aa: CASSLDSVSLSETQYF; cdr3_nt: TGTGCCAGCAGCTTAGATTCGGTGTCCTTATCGGAGACCCAGTACTTC
j_call: TRBJ2-7; d_call: -; v_call: TRBV6-5; clone_size: -; cdr3_aa: CASSPVHAGAYEQYF; cdr3_nt: TGTGCCAGCAGTCCCGTTCACGCAGGGGCCTACGAGCAGTACTTC